Listed below are T cell receptor beta chains from one sample, sequenced in a study of cytomegalovirus exposure and HLA in healthy donors. Profiling relied on immunoSEQ multiplex PCR, and the TCRdb table lists in-frame clones only, not all of them. The sample carries around 130,000 clones, 88% recorded once. Sample: PBMCs. These receptors were obtained from a woman between 40 and 50 years old in good health and CMV-seronegative. Both conserved end residues are part of each CDR3. The D gene is left open where the match is weak. Clone size is stated in some rows and not others, as once, few, many or a class when expanded.

>.|TRBV5-1|TRBD2|TRBJ2-2
TGCGCCAGCAGTGGACTAGCGGGAGACACCGGGGAGCTGTTTTTT
CASSGLAGDTGELFF
>.|TRBV5-5|.|TRBJ1-1
TGTGCCAGCAGCTTGACTCGACTGATCATGAACACTGAAGCTTTCTTT
CASSLTRLIMNTEAFF
>.|TRBV18|TRBD1|TRBJ2-7
TGTGCCAGCTCACCACTGGGACAGGCATCTTACGAGCAGTACTTC
CASSPLGQASYEQYF
>.|TRBV6-5|TRBD1|TRBJ2-7
TGTGCCAGCAGTTACTCGGGACAGGCTTCCTACGAGCAGTACTTC
CASSYSGQASYEQYF
>.|TRBV11-3|.|TRBJ2-7
TGTGCCAGCAGCTTCGGCGGGAACAAGTACGAGCAGTACTTC
CASSFGGNKYEQYF
>.|TRBV6-6|.|TRBJ2-5
TGTGCCAGCAGCGCATTACAAGAACAGGAGACCCAGTACTTC
CASSALQEQETQYF
>once|TRBV19|TRBD2|TRBJ2-1
TGTGCCAGTATGGGGACTAAATACAATGAGCAGTTCTTC
CASMGTKYNEQFF
>.|TRBV7-2|.|TRBJ2-3
TGTGCCAGCAGCATAACTACAGGGCATGGAAATACGCAGTATTTT
CASSITTGHGNTQYF
>once|TRBV5-8|TRBD1|TRBJ1-5
TGTGCCAGCAGCTTGGGACAGGGGGCTTGGGGCAATCAGCCCCAGCATTTT
CASSLGQGAWGNQPQHF
>.|TRBV13|TRBD1|TRBJ2-7
TGTGCCAGCAGCGCCCGGGCCCGGGACAGGGTCTACGAGCAGTACTTC
CASSARARDRVYEQYF
>.|TRBV7-3|.|TRBJ2-1
TGTGCCAGCAGCTCCCCTAGGTTCTTC
CASSSPRFF
>.|TRBV14|.|TRBJ2-5
TGTGCCAGCAGCCAAGGGGGTTGGGGAGGAGAGACCCAGTACTTC
CASSQGGWGGETQYF
>.|TRBV7-9|.|TRBJ1-2
TGTGCCAGCAGCTTACGCGACTATGGCTACACCTTC
CASSLRDYGYTF
>.|TRBV10-1|TRBD1|TRBJ2-3
TGCGCCAGCGGACAGGCCACAGATACGCAGTATTTT
CASGQATDTQYF
>.|TRBV19|TRBD1|TRBJ2-5
TGTGCCAGTAGTGCCGGACAGGCACAAGAGACCCAGTACTTC
CASSAGQAQETQYF
>.|TRBV5-1|.|TRBJ2-7
TGCGCCAGCAGCTTTGGACAGGGAGGGTCCTACGAGCAGTACTTC
CASSFGQGGSYEQYF
>.|TRBV11-3|.|TRBJ2-5
TGTGCCAGCACCACTTCGCGGGAGACCCAGTACTTC
CASTTSRETQYF
>.|TRBV5-8|.|TRBJ2-1
TGTGCCAGCAGTAAGCCCTTTGGGGGCCTGCCCGGCAATGAGCAGTTCTTC
CASSKPFGGLPGNEQFF
>.|TRBV5-4|TRBD2|TRBJ2-5
TGTGCCAGCAGCTTGGGCGGGGGGGAGACCCAGTACTTC
CASSLGGGETQYF
>.|TRBV10-3|.|TRBJ2-1
TGTGCCATCAGTGAGGACAGCCTCTACAATGAGCAGTTCTTC
CAISEDSLYNEQFF
>.|TRBV6-6|.|TRBJ2-1
TGTGCCAGCAAGAAGAGCTCCTACAATGAGCAGTTCTTC
CASKKSSYNEQFF
>.|TRBV27|.|TRBJ2-2
TGTGCCAGCAGTTTAATAACCAGTCGAAACACCGGGGAGCTGTTTTTT
CASSLITSRNTGELFF
>few|TRBV7-9|.|TRBJ2-7
TGTGCCAGCAGCTTAGCGGGGGCCCGACACGAGCAGTACTTC
CASSLAGARHEQYF
>once|TRBV7-9|TRBD1|TRBJ1-3
TGTTCCAGCAGCTACGACAGGGAAGGAAACACCATATATTTT
CSSSYDREGNTIYF
>.|TRBV28|.|TRBJ2-2
TGTGCCAGCAGTCCCTCCCCAGGGGGGTGGGGTACCGGGGAGCTGTTTTTT
CASSPSPGGWGTGELFF
>.|TRBV7-9|.|TRBJ2-3
TGTGCCAGCAGCTTAGGGGCTAGCGATGATACGCAGTATTTT
CASSLGASDDTQYF
>.|TRBV10-3|TRBD2|TRBJ2-7
TGTGCCATCAGGCTAGCGGGAGGGACCTACGAGCAGTACTTC
CAIRLAGGTYEQYF
>few|TRBV7-6|TRBD2|TRBJ2-1
TGTGCCAGCAGCTTTGGACTAGCGGGAGACAATGAGCAGTTCTTC
CASSFGLAGDNEQFF
>.|TRBV5-1|TRBD1|TRBJ2-2
TGCGCCAGCAAAGGGACAGGGGACACCGGGGAGCTGTTTTTT
CASKGTGDTGELFF
>once|TRBV6-6|.|TRBJ2-7
TGTGCCAGCAGTTACGGCCTCCCGTACGAGCAGTACTTC
CASSYGLPYEQYF
>.|TRBV27|TRBD2|TRBJ2-2
TGTGCCAGCAGCCCGGCCGGGGGGGGGAGGGCCGGGGAGCTGTTTTTT
CASSPAGGGRAGELFF
>.|TRBV2|.|TRBJ2-3
TGTGCCAGCAGTGAAGGGGGAGCGGATACGCAGTATTTT
CASSEGGADTQYF
>.|TRBV30|TRBD2|TRBJ2-1
TGTGCCTGGAGTGCCCGACTAGCGGGATTACAAATTGGTGAGCAGTTCTTC
CAWSARLAGLQIGEQFF
>few|TRBV29-1|.|TRBJ1-3
TGCAGCGCCATCGACACGCCTGGAAACACCATATATTTT
CSAIDTPGNTIYF
>.|TRBV11-3|.|TRBJ1-2
TGTGCCAGCAGCTTAGAGGGCCGAGGAGGTAACTATGGCTACACCTTC
CASSLEGRGGNYGYTF
>.|TRBV10-2|.|TRBJ2-3
TGCGCCAGCAGTCAGAGGGCGGATAGCACAGATACGCAGTATTTT
CASSQRADSTDTQYF
>.|TRBV11-2|TRBD2|TRBJ2-7
TGTGCCAGCAGCCTCACTAGCGGGAATGCCTACGAGCAGTACTTC
CASSLTSGNAYEQYF
>.|TRBV7-2|TRBD2|TRBJ2-3
TGTGCCAGCAGCTTGGGACTAGCGGGGGGGAGCACAGATACGCAGTATTTT
CASSLGLAGGSTDTQYF
>few|TRBV6-6|.|TRBJ2-2
TGTGCCAGCAGAAAACCAGGCGGGGAGCTGTTTTTT
CASRKPGGELFF
>.|TRBV28|.|TRBJ1-5
TGTGCCAGCAGGCTACGCTTACAGCCCCAGCATTTT
CASRLRLQPQHF
>.|TRBV18|TRBD2|TRBJ2-2
TGTGCCAGCTCACCCGACCTAGCGGCCCCGGAGCTGTTTTTT
CASSPDLAAPELFF
>.|TRBV18|TRBD1|TRBJ1-6
TGTGCCAGCTCACCGGTCGTTTCAGGGGGAAGTGGAATTTCACCCCTCCACTTT
CASSPVVSGGSGISPLHF
>.|TRBV7-3|TRBD2|TRBJ2-1
TGTGCCAGCAGCATGACTAGCGGGAGTTTTAATGAGCAGTTCTTC
CASSMTSGSFNEQFF
>.|TRBV5-6|.|TRBJ2-7
TGTGCCAGCAGCTTGGAACTTTCCTACGAGCAGTACTTC
CASSLELSYEQYF
>.|TRBV7-9|.|TRBJ2-1
TGTGCCAGCAGCCCCTCGGCAGGGTACAATGAGCAGTTCTTC
CASSPSAGYNEQFF
>few|TRBV2|TRBD1|TRBJ1-5
TGTGCCAGCAGTGAGACACCGGGACAGGGGGTGTTTAGCAATCAGCCCCAGCATTTT
CASSETPGQGVFSNQPQHF
>.|TRBV5-4|.|TRBJ2-7
TGTGCCAGCAGCTTGGGGACCAGGACTGGATCCTACGAGCAGTACTTC
CASSLGTRTGSYEQYF
>.|TRBV2|TRBD1|TRBJ1-1
TGTGCCAGCAGCCTGGGACAGACGAACACTGAAGCTTTCTTT
CASSLGQTNTEAFF
>.|TRBV7-7|.|TRBJ2-1
TGTGCTAGCAGCTTAGGTCTAGTCAGAAACAATGAGCAGTTCTTC
CASSLGLVRNNEQFF
>.|TRBV7-2|TRBD2|TRBJ2-7
TGTGCCAGCAGCTTAGTAGGGTCTCCCGGGAGGGCCAAGTTCTACGAGCAGTACTTC
CASSLVGSPGRAKFYEQYF
>.|TRBV5-1|.|TRBJ1-2
TGCGCCAGCGCGGGCCAGGGGTCTAACTATGGCTACACCTTC
CASAGQGSNYGYTF
>.|TRBV6-5|.|TRBJ2-7
TGTGCCAGCAGCCCCAACTCCCTAGCACTCGAGCAGTACTTC
CASSPNSLALEQYF
>.|TRBV11-3|.|TRBJ2-3
TGTGCCAGCAGCTTCGGACTGAGGGAAGGAGATACGCAGTATTTT
CASSFGLREGDTQYF
>.|TRBV19|.|TRBJ2-5
TGTGCCAGTAGTACCCGACTGCTGGAGACCCAGTACTTC
CASSTRLLETQYF
>.|TRBV7-9|.|TRBJ2-5
TGTGCCAGCAGCTTAGTAACGGCGGGAAGCCGAGAGCAGTACTTC
CASSLVTAGSREQYF
>.|TRBV2|TRBD2|TRBJ2-5
TGTGCCAGTAGCCGGGGGGTAGCGGGAGTAGAGACCCAGTACTTC
CASSRGVAGVETQYF
>.|TRBV6-5|.|TRBJ2-4
TGTGCCAGCAGTTACTCTGGGCTAGCCAAAAACATTCAGTACTTC
CASSYSGLAKNIQYF
>.|TRBV19|.|TRBJ2-2
TGTGCCAGTACGGGTGCGAACACCGGGGAGCTGTTTTTT
CASTGANTGELFF